Included here is one T cell receptor (beta chain) sequence, with context. As yet, its antigen is unknown. Single viable CD3+CD4+CD8-CD45RO+ cells were sorted as the memory CD4+ T cells. Repertoires were generated with immunoSEQ multiplex PCR, while TCRdb's copy carries only in-frame clones and drops some. The table includes roughly 56,000 clones, roughly 87% detected once. The CDR3 is 19 amino acids. CDR1 is SEHNR, CDR2 FQNEAQ, per germline (reference sequence). Trimming shortened V by 2 bases and J by 2 bases, and 19 bases separated the two germline ends. The data were taken from a study of memory CD4+ T cells and cytomegalovirus serostatus. The wider study: Donors were healthy Belgian adults, 10 or so CMV seropositive and 20 to 30 seronegative.

Whole-study results and caveats: Each of approximately 73 CMV-associated TCRbeta sequences occurred in one to five individuals.

The source material was memory CD4+ T cells from blood. This TCR came from an adult in good health and CMV-seronegative. The gene calls are TRBV7-9 and TRBJ2-6; D could derive from TRBD1 or TRBD2 (6 bases each). The CDR3 sequence: CASSLWGAGSATGANVLTF. In DNA, the CDR3 is TGTGCCAGCAGCTTATGGGGGGCAGGCTCGGCTACTGGGGCCAACGTCCTGACTTTC.